A selection of T cell receptor beta chains follows, all from one sample in a study of cytomegalovirus exposure and HLA in healthy donors. This table comes from immunoSEQ multiplex PCR, and its TCRdb copy is limited to in-frame clones, with some not included. The sample has 160,000 or so clones, approximately 80% seen once. The sequenced sample was PBMCs. The receptors were gathered from a man aged 30 to 45 in good health and CMV-seronegative. The CDR3 runs from the conserved cysteine through the conserved F or W. D genes are given only for firm matches. Only part of the rows carry a size: once, few, many, or a class if the clone is expanded.

d_call: TRBD1
cdr3_length: 16
v_call: TRBV30
clone_size: few
j_call: TRBJ2-2
cdr3_aa: CAWSVPDRVGTGELFF
cdr3_nt: TGTGCCTGGAGTGTACCCGACAGGGTGGGTACCGGGGAGCTGTTTTTT

d_call: TRBD1
cdr3_length: 14
v_call: TRBV5-1
clone_size: -
j_call: TRBJ1-3
cdr3_aa: CASSLGGQGNTIYF
cdr3_nt: TGCGCCAGCAGCTTGGGGGGACAGGGGAACACCATATATTTT

d_call: -
cdr3_length: 11
v_call: TRBV10-2
clone_size: -
j_call: TRBJ2-7
cdr3_aa: CASRAGYEQYF
cdr3_nt: TGCGCCAGCAGGGCAGGCTACGAGCAGTACTTC

d_call: -
cdr3_length: 14
v_call: TRBV18
clone_size: few
j_call: TRBJ1-1
cdr3_aa: CASSPPSLTTEAFF
cdr3_nt: TGTGCCAGCTCACCACCGAGCCTCACCACTGAAGCTTTCTTT

d_call: -
cdr3_length: 17
v_call: TRBV7-8
clone_size: -
j_call: TRBJ2-7
cdr3_aa: CASSLFKSIEFSYEQYF
cdr3_nt: TGTGCCAGCAGCTTATTCAAGAGTATTGAATTCTCCTACGAGCAGTACTTC

d_call: TRBD1
cdr3_length: 15
v_call: TRBV30
clone_size: -
j_call: TRBJ2-2
cdr3_aa: CAWSVRDRDTGELFF
cdr3_nt: TGTGCCTGGAGTGTACGGGACAGGGACACCGGGGAGCTGTTTTTT

d_call: -
cdr3_length: 20
v_call: TRBV10-3
clone_size: -
j_call: TRBJ2-6
cdr3_aa: CAISVSGAPSGSFGANVLTF
cdr3_nt: TGTGCCATCAGTGTTTCGGGAGCGCCTTCGGGTAGTTTTGGGGCCAACGTCCTGACTTTC

d_call: -
cdr3_length: 13
v_call: TRBV5-6
clone_size: -
j_call: TRBJ2-5
cdr3_aa: CASSLVSGETQYF
cdr3_nt: TGTGCCAGCAGCTTGGTGTCAGGGGAGACCCAGTACTTC

d_call: TRBD1
cdr3_length: 14
v_call: TRBV6-5
clone_size: -
j_call: TRBJ2-7
cdr3_aa: CASSPGTGNYEQYF
cdr3_nt: TGTGCCAGCAGCCCCGGGACAGGGAATTACGAGCAGTACTTC

d_call: TRBD1
cdr3_length: 16
v_call: TRBV10-1
clone_size: few
j_call: TRBJ2-7
cdr3_aa: CASSEPSTGGYYEQYF
cdr3_nt: TGCGCCAGCAGTGAGCCGTCGACAGGGGGCTACTACGAGCAGTACTTC

d_call: TRBD2
cdr3_length: 16
v_call: TRBV28
clone_size: -
j_call: TRBJ2-5
cdr3_aa: CASSRPLAGGEETQYF
cdr3_nt: TGTGCCAGCAGTCGCCCACTAGCGGGAGGAGAAGAGACCCAGTACTTC

d_call: TRBD1
cdr3_length: 17
v_call: TRBV5-5
clone_size: once
j_call: TRBJ1-5
cdr3_aa: CASSLARQGGSNQPQHF
cdr3_nt: TGTGCCAGCAGCTTGGCTCGACAGGGGGGTAGCAATCAGCCCCAGCATTTT

d_call: TRBD2
cdr3_length: 15
v_call: TRBV28
clone_size: -
j_call: TRBJ2-5
cdr3_aa: CASSIRLARSETQYF
cdr3_nt: TGTGCCAGCAGTATAAGACTAGCTAGGAGCGAGACCCAGTACTTC

d_call: TRBD1
cdr3_length: 18
v_call: TRBV7-3
clone_size: few
j_call: TRBJ2-6
cdr3_aa: CASSFAGTGGGGANVLTF
cdr3_nt: TGTGCCAGCAGCTTCGCCGGGACAGGGGGCGGTGGGGCCAACGTCCTGACTTTC

d_call: -
cdr3_length: 16
v_call: TRBV7-8
clone_size: -
j_call: TRBJ1-1
cdr3_aa: CASSPRRGGLNTEAFF
cdr3_nt: TGTGCCAGCAGTCCACGTCGGGGGGGACTGAACACTGAAGCTTTCTTT

d_call: TRBD1
cdr3_length: 16
v_call: TRBV27
clone_size: -
j_call: TRBJ2-7
cdr3_aa: CASSRDWGQNSYEQYF
cdr3_nt: TGTGCCAGCAGTCGGGATTGGGGACAGAATAGCTACGAGCAGTACTTC

d_call: -
cdr3_length: 16
v_call: TRBV4-3
clone_size: -
j_call: TRBJ2-3
cdr3_aa: CASSQGSEPYTDTQYF
cdr3_nt: TGCGCCAGCAGCCAAGGTTCGGAGCCCTACACAGATACGCAGTATTTT

d_call: -
cdr3_length: 15
v_call: TRBV4-3
clone_size: -
j_call: TRBJ1-4
cdr3_aa: CASSQENRVKEKLFF
cdr3_nt: TGCGCCAGCAGCCAAGAGAACAGGGTAAAAGAAAAACTGTTTTTT

d_call: -
cdr3_length: 13
v_call: TRBV21-1
clone_size: -
j_call: TRBJ1-1
cdr3_aa: CASSRQRVAEAFF
cdr3_nt: TGTGCCAGCAGCAGGCAGCGGGTAGCTGAAGCTTTCTTT

d_call: -
cdr3_length: 12
v_call: TRBV6-6
clone_size: -
j_call: TRBJ2-7
cdr3_aa: CASSYAGHEQYF
cdr3_nt: TGTGCCAGCAGTTACGCGGGCCACGAGCAGTACTTC

d_call: -
cdr3_length: 14
v_call: TRBV7-3
clone_size: -
j_call: TRBJ1-1
cdr3_aa: CASSSQGIGTEAFF
cdr3_nt: TGTGCCAGCAGCTCACAGGGTATCGGCACTGAAGCTTTCTTT

d_call: TRBD1
cdr3_length: 15
v_call: TRBV4-1
clone_size: few
j_call: TRBJ1-5
cdr3_aa: CASSYQTGGYQPQHF
cdr3_nt: TGCGCCAGCAGCTATCAGACAGGGGGCTATCAGCCCCAGCATTTT

d_call: -
cdr3_length: 12
v_call: TRBV29-1
clone_size: -
j_call: TRBJ2-7
cdr3_aa: CSVVTGRYEQYF
cdr3_nt: TGCAGCGTTGTAACAGGGCGGTACGAGCAGTACTTC

d_call: TRBD1
cdr3_length: 12
v_call: TRBV29-1
clone_size: few
j_call: TRBJ1-2
cdr3_aa: CSSARQGFGYTF
cdr3_nt: TGCAGCTCCGCGCGACAGGGATTTGGCTACACCTTC

d_call: TRBD2
cdr3_length: 20
v_call: TRBV4-1
clone_size: -
j_call: TRBJ2-7
cdr3_aa: CASSPQDLGLAGAPDYEQYF
cdr3_nt: TGCGCCAGCAGCCCACAAGACCTCGGACTAGCGGGAGCTCCCGACTACGAGCAGTACTTC

d_call: TRBD1
cdr3_length: 15
v_call: TRBV25-1
clone_size: -
j_call: TRBJ1-5
cdr3_aa: CASSGPTGGHQPQHF
cdr3_nt: TGTGCCAGCAGTGGTCCCACAGGGGGCCATCAGCCCCAGCATTTT

d_call: -
cdr3_length: 15
v_call: TRBV10-1
clone_size: -
j_call: TRBJ2-7
cdr3_aa: CASSDIPGDSYEQYF
cdr3_nt: TGCGCCAGCAGTGATATTCCAGGGGACTCCTACGAGCAGTACTTC

d_call: -
cdr3_length: 15
v_call: TRBV6-6
clone_size: -
j_call: TRBJ1-6
cdr3_aa: CASSYYRAEDSPLHF
cdr3_nt: TGTGCCAGCAGTTACTACAGGGCGGAAGACTCACCCCTCCACTTT

d_call: TRBD2
cdr3_length: 13
v_call: TRBV28
clone_size: -
j_call: TRBJ2-5
cdr3_aa: CASSTGGSETQYF
cdr3_nt: TGTGCCAGCAGCACGGGGGGATCCGAGACCCAGTACTTC

d_call: -
cdr3_length: 16
v_call: TRBV10-3
clone_size: -
j_call: TRBJ1-1
cdr3_aa: CAISESHGPGGTEAFF
cdr3_nt: TGTGCCATCAGTGAGTCTCATGGACCCGGGGGCACTGAAGCTTTCTTT

d_call: -
cdr3_length: 14
v_call: TRBV6-6
clone_size: -
j_call: TRBJ2-7
cdr3_aa: CASSLLVDHYEQYF
cdr3_nt: TGTGCCAGCAGTCTTCTAGTGGATCACTACGAGCAGTACTTC

d_call: TRBD2
cdr3_length: 17
v_call: TRBV5-1
clone_size: few
j_call: TRBJ2-1
cdr3_aa: CASSLYLAGGKYNEQFF
cdr3_nt: TGCGCCAGCAGCTTGTACCTAGCGGGGGGAAAATACAATGAGCAGTTCTTC

d_call: TRBD1
cdr3_length: 14
v_call: TRBV15
clone_size: once
j_call: TRBJ2-7
cdr3_aa: CATSRGDSSYEQYF
cdr3_nt: TGTGCCACCAGCAGAGGGGACAGCTCCTACGAGCAGTACTTC

d_call: TRBD1
cdr3_length: 17
v_call: TRBV4-1
clone_size: -
j_call: TRBJ2-3
cdr3_aa: CASSQAGTGGVTDTQYF
cdr3_nt: TGCGCCAGCAGCCAAGCGGGGACAGGGGGAGTCACAGATACGCAGTATTTT

d_call: -
cdr3_length: 15
v_call: TRBV5-4
clone_size: -
j_call: TRBJ2-4
cdr3_aa: CASSLRTGAKNIQYF
cdr3_nt: TGTGCCAGCAGCTTGCGCACGGGGGCCAAAAACATTCAGTACTTC

d_call: TRBD1
cdr3_length: 14
v_call: TRBV5-1
clone_size: -
j_call: TRBJ1-1
cdr3_aa: CASSLGTVNTEAFF
cdr3_nt: TGCGCCAGCAGCCTGGGGACAGTGAACACTGAAGCTTTCTTT

d_call: TRBD1
cdr3_length: 16
v_call: TRBV4-3
clone_size: -
j_call: TRBJ2-1
cdr3_aa: CASSRETGLYYNEQFF
cdr3_nt: TGCGCCAGCAGCCGAGAGACAGGGCTATACTACAATGAGCAGTTCTTC

d_call: -
cdr3_length: 13
v_call: TRBV9
clone_size: -
j_call: TRBJ2-7
cdr3_aa: CASSSTSSYEQYF
cdr3_nt: TGTGCCAGCAGCTCGACTAGCTCCTACGAGCAGTACTTC

d_call: -
cdr3_length: 12
v_call: TRBV6-5
clone_size: -
j_call: TRBJ2-5
cdr3_aa: CASSRGRETQYF
cdr3_nt: TGTGCCAGCAGTCGCGGCCGAGAGACCCAGTACTTC

d_call: -
cdr3_length: 14
v_call: TRBV5-6
clone_size: -
j_call: TRBJ1-1
cdr3_aa: CASSLWHMNTEAFF
cdr3_nt: TGTGCCAGCAGCTTGTGGCACATGAACACTGAAGCTTTCTTT

d_call: TRBD1
cdr3_length: 14
v_call: TRBV15
clone_size: once
j_call: TRBJ1-2
cdr3_aa: CATSRSRQGDGYTF
cdr3_nt: TGTGCCACCAGCAGAAGTAGACAGGGAGATGGCTACACCTTC

d_call: -
cdr3_length: 14
v_call: TRBV7-3
clone_size: -
j_call: TRBJ2-3
cdr3_aa: CASSSSGGTDTQYF
cdr3_nt: TGTGCCAGCAGCTCGTCCGGGGGCACAGATACGCAGTATTTT

d_call: TRBD1
cdr3_length: 18
v_call: TRBV25-1
clone_size: -
j_call: TRBJ2-1
cdr3_aa: CASSESRRTGTSYNEQFF
cdr3_nt: TGTGCCAGCAGTGAATCCCGACGGACAGGAACATCCTACAATGAGCAGTTCTTC

d_call: TRBD2
cdr3_length: 17
v_call: TRBV5-1
clone_size: few
j_call: TRBJ2-2
cdr3_aa: CASSSPSGGKNTGELFF
cdr3_nt: TGCGCCAGCAGCTCACCTAGCGGGGGCAAGAACACCGGGGAGCTGTTTTTT

d_call: -
cdr3_length: 15
v_call: TRBV28
clone_size: -
j_call: TRBJ2-7
cdr3_aa: CASIPSRGEVYEQYF
cdr3_nt: TGTGCCAGCATCCCCTCCAGGGGTGAAGTCTACGAGCAGTACTTC